The 4 T cell receptor beta chains below all came from one sample that was sequenced in a study of CD8 T cells in ankylosing spondylitis. Findings and limits, study-wide: In ankylosing spondylitis blood, a motif of eight highly homologous TCR beta variants appeared characteristic.

For these receptors, no antigen is known. TCRdb ran MiXCR on the 5' RACE reads and lists one entry per CDR3 protein. The table records around 770,000 distinct CDR3 sequences, approximately 12% of them present only once. Input material: blood, either unsorted or a sorted T cell fraction (not recorded which). All receptors derive from a male donor with ankylosing spondylitis.

This clonotype was seen a few times. V usage is TRBV29-1 and J usage is TRBJ2-1; D is uncertain. CDR3 length: 13 amino acids. The germline V gene has CDR1 SQVTM and CDR2 ANQGSEA. Trimming took 1 base from V and 6 from J, leaving 10 bases between them. The CDR3: CSVEVGIGNEQFF. In DNA form, the CDR3 reads TGCAGCGTTGAAGTTGGTATCGGCAATGAGCAGTTCTTC.

This clonotype showed up just a few times. The V gene is TRBV2, the J gene TRBJ2-3; D gene ambiguous. Germline-derived CDR1 and CDR2 are SNHLY and FYNNEI. V was cut by 2 bases and J by 6 bases, with 3 bases left in between. The CDR3 runs to 11 residues. CDR3 nucleotide sequence: TGTGCCAGCAGTGAATATGATACGCAGTATTTT. This sequence encodes CASSEYDTQYF.

This clonotype was counted a few times. The gene calls are TRBV20-1 and TRBJ2-7, with no clear D. Germline V gene lookup returns CDR1 DFQATT and CDR2 SNEGSKA (reference sequence). There are 15 residues in the CDR3. V lost 0 bases and J lost 0, with 12 bases in between. CDR3: CSARDPQLGSYEQYF. CDR3 coding DNA: TGCAGTGCTAGAGATCCCCAGCTGGGCTCCTACGAGCAGTACTTC.

The CDR3 region has the DNA TGTGCCAGCAGCCAAGTGGGACCCCTCGAGCAGTACTTC. Translating it yields CASSQVGPLEQYF. The V call is TRBV4-2, the J call TRBJ2-7; D tentatively reads TRBD1 or TRBD2 (5 bases each). CDR3 length: 13 amino acids. The germline V and J ends were trimmed by 1 base and 6 bases, with 10 bases remaining between them. Germline values: CDR1 LGHNA, CDR2 YNFKEQ.